Listed below are T cell receptor beta chains from one sample, sequenced in a study of T cell repertoires in cytomegalovirus infection. Each CDR3 protein is one row after TCRdb ran MiXCR on the reads. Of around 55,000 distinct CDR3 sequences in the sample, around 18% were seen once. No cognate antigen is known for these TCRs. This specimen consisted of CD8+ T cells from cultured PBMCs, obtained from culture after CMV antigen stimulation. These receptors were obtained from a human donor in good health (CMV status not recorded). Some clones in this sample may be carry-over from other donors' samples. The CDR3 runs from the conserved cysteine through the conserved F or W. The D gene is left open where the match is weak. The size of a clone is reported for some rows only, either as once, few or many, or as a class for expanded clones.

D	length	V	J	size	DNA	CDR3
-	16	TRBV7-2	TRBJ2-7	few	TGTGCCAGCAGCTTAGTGTCCCGGGGCACAATCTACGAGCAGTACTTC	CASSLVSRGTIYEQYF
-	15	TRBV28	TRBJ2-6	few	TGTGCCAGCAGTCCAGGTTTTTCTGGGGCCAACGTCCTGACTTTC	CASSPGFSGANVLTF
-	16	TRBV24-1	TRBJ2-5	few	TGTGCCACCAGTGATCCCCGTGACTTGACCCAAGAGACCCAGTACTTC	CATSDPRDLTQETQYF
-	16	TRBV7-2	TRBJ2-2	-	TGTGCCAGCAGCTTAGTAGGACTAAAAAACACCGGGGAGCTGTTTTTT	CASSLVGLKNTGELFF
TRBD1	13	TRBV6-1	TRBJ2-7	-	TGTGCCAGCAGCGGGACAGTCACCTACGAGCAGTACTTC	CASSGTVTYEQYF
TRBD1	16	TRBV11-1	TRBJ1-1	-	TGTGCCAGCAGCTTAGCTGGGTGGACAGGGTACACTGAAGCTTTCTTT	CASSLAGWTGYTEAFF
TRBD1	15	TRBV2	TRBJ1-2	many	TGTGCCAGCAGGAGAGGGACAGGGGGCAACTATGGCTACACCTTC	CASRRGTGGNYGYTF
-	16	TRBV27	TRBJ2-4	few	TGTGCCAGCAGTCCTCGATGGACAGAGAAAAAAAACATTCAGTACTTC	CASSPRWTEKKNIQYF
-	13	TRBV6-2/TRBV6-3	TRBJ1-1	-	TGTGCCAGCAATGAGGGAAGTGGCACTGAAGCTTTCTTT	CASNEGSGTEAFF
TRBD2	15	TRBV6-2/TRBV6-3	TRBJ2-7	-	TGTGCCAGCAGTTACTCTAGCGGGCCCTCCTACGAGCAGTACTTC	CASSYSSGPSYEQYF
-	14	TRBV7-8	TRBJ2-1	-	TGTGCCAGCACCCTGGACAGTTTTAACAATGAGCAGTTCTTC	CASTLDSFNNEQFF
-	12	TRBV12-3/TRBV12-4	TRBJ2-7	many	TGTGCCAGCAGCCCGACATCCTACGAGCAGTACTTC	CASSPTSYEQYF
-	15	TRBV6-6	TRBJ2-7	-	TGTGCCAGCAGTTACTCGACCGGGCAAAACGACGAGCAGTACTTC	CASSYSTGQNDEQYF
-	14	TRBV11-2	TRBJ2-5	-	TGTGCCAGCAGCTTAGATCCCAGGGCGGAGACCCAGTACTTC	CASSLDPRAETQYF
TRBD1	15	TRBV7-9	TRBJ1-1	-	TGTGCCAGCAGCCCACTGACAGGGGGCAACACTGAAGCTTTCTTT	CASSPLTGGNTEAFF
-	16	TRBV7-9	TRBJ2-1	-	TGTGCCAGCGACCCTAAGAGAAGGACAGCCTACAATGAGCAGTTCTTC	CASDPKRRTAYNEQFF
-	11	TRBV2	TRBJ2-2	-	TGTGCCACCTTACTTAGGGGGGAGCTGTTTTTT	CATLLRGELFF
-	16	TRBV7-3	TRBJ2-1	few	TGTGCCAGCAGTCCAGACAGGACTAACTCCTACAATGAGCAGTTCTTC	CASSPDRTNSYNEQFF
-	12	TRBV10-3	TRBJ1-1	-	TGTGCCATCAGTGAGTCGGACACTGAAGCTTTCTTT	CAISESDTEAFF
TRBD1	17	TRBV4-1	TRBJ2-5	few	TGCGCCAGCAGCCAGAGGGGACAGGGGGCAAACCAAGAGACCCAGTACTTC	CASSQRGQGANQETQYF
-	16	TRBV7-8	TRBJ2-3	few	TGTGCCAGCAGCTCCGGTTTAGGCGGTAGCACAGATACGCAGTATTTT	CASSSGLGGSTDTQYF
-	17	TRBV7-2	TRBJ2-3	-	TGTGCCAGCAGCCGACTAGTCACCACGGGGGGCGCAGATACGCAGTATTTT	CASSRLVTTGGADTQYF
TRBD2	14	TRBV12-3/TRBV12-4	TRBJ2-7	medium-sized	TGTGCCAGCAGTGACGGGGGGGATTCCTACGAGCAGTACTTC	CASSDGGDSYEQYF
TRBD1	12	TRBV10-3	TRBJ1-1	many	TGTGCCAGCGGGACAGGGAGGACTGAAGCTTTCTTT	CASGTGRTEAFF
TRBD2	14	TRBV6-2/TRBV6-3	TRBJ2-3	many	TGTGCCAGCGTTAGCGGGAGGGCCCTGGATACGCAGTATTTT	CASVSGRALDTQYF
-	14	TRBV7-2	TRBJ2-1	few	TGTGCCAGCAGCTTAGCGGGGGCGCGAAATGAGCAGTTCTTC	CASSLAGARNEQFF
-	16	TRBV14	TRBJ1-3	-	TGTGCCAGCAGCCAAGAAGTTCCGGCGTTAGGAAACACCATATATTTT	CASSQEVPALGNTIYF
-	15	TRBV20-1	TRBJ2-7	-	TGCAGTGCTAGAGATTTCATGGGGGCTGCCTACGAGCAGTACTTC	CSARDFMGAAYEQYF
-	13	TRBV27	TRBJ1-1	-	TGTGCCAGCAGTTGGTATGAGGGATCGGAAGCTTTCTTT	CASSWYEGSEAFF
-	14	TRBV6-6	TRBJ2-5	few	TGTGCCAGCACCGAGGGGAGGAACCAAGAGACCCAGTACTTC	CASTEGRNQETQYF
-	13	TRBV7-9	TRBJ1-1	few	TGTGCCAGCAGCTTCTCCCGGGGGGCCGAAGCTTTCTTT	CASSFSRGAEAFF
-	14	TRBV7-9	TRBJ1-1	few	TGTGCCAGCAGCTTAGGTGGCTTGAACACTGAAGCTTTCTTT	CASSLGGLNTEAFF
-	12	TRBV6-5	TRBJ2-1	few	TGTGCCAGCAGTTACATGGGGGATGAGCAGTTCTTC	CASSYMGDEQFF
TRBD2	13	TRBV7-9	TRBJ2-1	few	TGTGCCAGCAGCTTACACCCCTCGGGGGGTCAGTTCTTC	CASSLHPSGGQFF
-	15	TRBV6-5	TRBJ1-1	-	TGTGCCAGCAGTTATGGGACATTGCTGAACACTGAAGCTTTCTTT	CASSYGTLLNTEAFF
-	12	TRBV6-5	TRBJ2-1	-	TGTGCCAGCAGTTACAGGGGGGATGAGCAGTTCTTC	CASSYRGDEQFF
-	12	TRBV12-3/TRBV12-4	TRBJ2-1	-	TGTGCCAGCAGGGGGGGAGGGCAGGGGAAGTTCTTC	CASRGGGQGKFF
-	15	TRBV7-9	TRBJ2-4	few	TGTGCCAGCAGCTTAAGGACGGATGGGCAAAACATTCAGTACTTC	CASSLRTDGQNIQYF
-	14	TRBV7-9	TRBJ2-5	few	TGTGCCAGCAGCTTTCTGGCAGGAGAAGAGACCCAGTACTTC	CASSFLAGEETQYF
TRBD2	13	TRBV12-3/TRBV12-4	TRBJ2-7	few	TGTGCCAGCAAACTAGCGGGTGGATACGAGCAGTACTTC	CASKLAGGYEQYF
TRBD2	16	TRBV7-3	TRBJ2-2	-	TGTGCCAGCAGCTTAATAAGAGCGGGAAGGGCCGGGGAGCTGTTTTTT	CASSLIRAGRAGELFF
-	15	TRBV7-2	TRBJ2-1	-	TGTGCCAGCCTTTGGGGTTCAGGGATCCTGGATGAGCAGTTCTTC	CASLWGSGILDEQFF
-	15	TRBV6-4	TRBJ2-7	-	TGTGCCAGCAGTCCCTGGCCGGGCCTAAGCTACGAGCAGTACTTC	CASSPWPGLSYEQYF
TRBD1	13	TRBV7-6	TRBJ1-5	many	TGTGCCAGCAGCTCGGACAGGAATCAGCCCCAGCATTTT	CASSSDRNQPQHF
TRBD2	16	TRBV7-2	TRBJ2-2	many	TGTGCCAGCAGGGGAGGACTAGCGGGGGGCACCGGGGAGCTGTTTTTT	CASRGGLAGGTGELFF
-	21	TRBV7-8	TRBJ2-2	-	TGTGCCAGCAGCTTGGGAGGGAGGAAACAGGGTGAATTTGATGGCACCGGGGAGCTGTTTTTT	CASSLGGRKQGEFDGTGELFF
-	14	TRBV12-3/TRBV12-4	TRBJ1-5	few	TGTGCCAGCAAACGAAGGGGGGAAGGTCAGCCCCAGCATTTT	CASKRRGEGQPQHF
TRBD2	14	TRBV3-1	TRBJ2-7	-	TGTGCCAGCAGCCCTAGCGGGGCGAACTACGAGCAGTACTTC	CASSPSGANYEQYF
-	14	TRBV27	TRBJ2-1	few	TGTGCCAGCGGAGTCGGAACCTCCTACAATGAGCAGTTCTTC	CASGVGTSYNEQFF
-	15	TRBV7-9	TRBJ2-3	many	TGTGCCAGCAGCTTAGACCCCGGGCCCACAGATACGCAGTATTTT	CASSLDPGPTDTQYF